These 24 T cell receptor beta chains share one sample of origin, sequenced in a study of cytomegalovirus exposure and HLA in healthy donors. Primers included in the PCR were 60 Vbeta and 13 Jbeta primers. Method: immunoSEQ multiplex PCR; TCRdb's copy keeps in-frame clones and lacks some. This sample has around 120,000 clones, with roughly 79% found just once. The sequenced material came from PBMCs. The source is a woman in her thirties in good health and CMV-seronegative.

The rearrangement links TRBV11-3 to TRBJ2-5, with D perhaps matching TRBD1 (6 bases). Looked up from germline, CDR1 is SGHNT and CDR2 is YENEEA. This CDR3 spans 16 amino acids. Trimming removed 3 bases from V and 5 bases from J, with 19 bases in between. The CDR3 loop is CASSLGAGPEVETQYF. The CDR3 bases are TGTGCCAGCAGCTTGGGGGCAGGCCCGGAGGTGGAGACCCAGTACTTC.

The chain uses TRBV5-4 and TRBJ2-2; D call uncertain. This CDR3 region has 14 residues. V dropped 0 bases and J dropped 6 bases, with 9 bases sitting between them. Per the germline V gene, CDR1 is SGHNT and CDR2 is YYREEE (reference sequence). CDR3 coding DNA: TGTGCCAGCAGCTTGGATCTAGTGGCCGGGGAGCTGTTTTTT. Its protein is CASSLDLVAGELFF.

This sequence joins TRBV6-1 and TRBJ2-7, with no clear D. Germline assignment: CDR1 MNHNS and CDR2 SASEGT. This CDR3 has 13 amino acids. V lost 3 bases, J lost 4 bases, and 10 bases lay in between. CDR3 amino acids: CASSEGPAYEQYF. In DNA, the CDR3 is TGTGCCAGCAGTGAGGGTCCAGCGTACGAGCAGTACTTC.

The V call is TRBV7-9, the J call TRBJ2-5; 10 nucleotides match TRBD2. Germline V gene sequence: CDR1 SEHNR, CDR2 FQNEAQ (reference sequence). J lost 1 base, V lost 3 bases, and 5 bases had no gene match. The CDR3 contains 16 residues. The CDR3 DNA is TGTGCCAGCAGCTTGTTTAGACTAGCGGGCCAAGAGACCCAGTACTTC. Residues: CASSLFRLAGQETQYF.

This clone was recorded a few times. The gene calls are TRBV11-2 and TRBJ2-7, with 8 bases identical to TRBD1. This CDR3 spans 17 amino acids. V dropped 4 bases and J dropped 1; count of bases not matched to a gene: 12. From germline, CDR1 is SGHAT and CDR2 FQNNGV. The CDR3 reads CASSSGAGTGRSYEQYF. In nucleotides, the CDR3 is TGTGCCAGCAGCTCGGGAGCCGGGACAGGTCGTTCCTACGAGCAGTACTTC. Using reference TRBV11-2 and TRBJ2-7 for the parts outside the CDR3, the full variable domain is EAGVAQSPRYKIIEKRQSVAFWCNPISGHATLYWYQQILGQGPKLLIQFQNNGVVDDSQLPKDRFSAERLKGVDSTLKIQPAKLEDSAVYLCASSSGAGTGRSYEQYFGPGTRLTVT.

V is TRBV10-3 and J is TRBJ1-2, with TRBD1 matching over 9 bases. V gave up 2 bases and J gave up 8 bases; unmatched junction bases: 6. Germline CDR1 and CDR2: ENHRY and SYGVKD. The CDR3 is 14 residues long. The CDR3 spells CAISEPTGGLGYTF. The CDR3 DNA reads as TGTGCCATCAGTGAGCCGACAGGGGGATTGGGCTACACCTTC.

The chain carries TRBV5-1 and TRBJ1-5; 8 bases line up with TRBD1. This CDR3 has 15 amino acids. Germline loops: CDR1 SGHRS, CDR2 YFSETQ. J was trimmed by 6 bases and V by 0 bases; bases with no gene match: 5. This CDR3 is CASSLGQGSGQPQHF. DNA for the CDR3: TGCGCCAGCAGCTTGGGACAGGGGTCGGGTCAGCCCCAGCATTTT.

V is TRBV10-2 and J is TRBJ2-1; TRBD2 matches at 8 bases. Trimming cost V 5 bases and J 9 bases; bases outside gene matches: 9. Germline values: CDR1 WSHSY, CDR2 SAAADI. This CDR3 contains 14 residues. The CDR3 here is CASSRMAGGGEQFF. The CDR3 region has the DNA TGCGCCAGCAGTCGAATGGCGGGGGGTGGTGAGCAGTTCTTC.

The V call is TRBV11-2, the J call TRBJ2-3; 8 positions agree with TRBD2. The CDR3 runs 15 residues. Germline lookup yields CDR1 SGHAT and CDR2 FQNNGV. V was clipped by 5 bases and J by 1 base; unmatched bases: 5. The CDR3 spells CASSLQRGRTDTQYF. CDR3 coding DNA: TGTGCCAGCAGCCTCCAGCGGGGGCGCACAGATACGCAGTATTTT.

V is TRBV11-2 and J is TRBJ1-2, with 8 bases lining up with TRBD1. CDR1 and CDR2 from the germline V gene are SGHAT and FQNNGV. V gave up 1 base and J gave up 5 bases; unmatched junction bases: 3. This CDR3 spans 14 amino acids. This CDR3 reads CASSLGDRPYGYTF. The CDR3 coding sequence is TGTGCCAGCAGCTTAGGGGACAGGCCTTATGGCTACACCTTC.

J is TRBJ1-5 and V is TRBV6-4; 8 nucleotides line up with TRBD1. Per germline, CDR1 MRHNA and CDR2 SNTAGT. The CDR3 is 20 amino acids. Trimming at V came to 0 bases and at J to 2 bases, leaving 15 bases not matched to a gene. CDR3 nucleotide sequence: TGTGCCAGCAGTGACTCTGGACGGGTCAGGGGGCCTGTGGGCAATCAGCCCCAGCATTTT. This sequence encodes CASSDSGRVRGPVGNQPQHF.

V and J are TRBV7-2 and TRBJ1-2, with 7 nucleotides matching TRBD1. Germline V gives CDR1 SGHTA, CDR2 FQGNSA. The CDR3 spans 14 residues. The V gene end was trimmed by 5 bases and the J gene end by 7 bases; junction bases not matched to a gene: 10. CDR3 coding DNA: TGTGCCAGCAGCCTAAAACGACAGGGCCTTGGCTACACCTTC. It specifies CASSLKRQGLGYTF.

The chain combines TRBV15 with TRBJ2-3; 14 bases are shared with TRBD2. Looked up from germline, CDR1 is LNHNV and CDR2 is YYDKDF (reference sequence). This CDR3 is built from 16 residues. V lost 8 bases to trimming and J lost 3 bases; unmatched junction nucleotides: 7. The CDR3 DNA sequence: TGTGCCACCGGAAAAGGACTAGCGGGAGGTACAGATACGCAGTATTTT. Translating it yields CATGKGLAGGTDTQYF.

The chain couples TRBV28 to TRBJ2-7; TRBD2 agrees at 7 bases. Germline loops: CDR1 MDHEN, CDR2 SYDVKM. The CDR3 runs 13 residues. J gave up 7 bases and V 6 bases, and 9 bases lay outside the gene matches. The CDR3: CASSPSAGGEQYF. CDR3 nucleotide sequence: TGTGCCAGCAGCCCCAGCGCCGGGGGGGAGCAGTACTTC.

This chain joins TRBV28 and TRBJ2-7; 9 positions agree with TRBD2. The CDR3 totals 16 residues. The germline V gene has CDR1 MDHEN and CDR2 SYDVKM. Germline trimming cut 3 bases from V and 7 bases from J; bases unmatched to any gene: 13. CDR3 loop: CASSLASGVALGEQYF. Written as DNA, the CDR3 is TGTGCCAGCAGTTTGGCTAGCGGGGTCGCTTTGGGAGAGCAGTACTTC.

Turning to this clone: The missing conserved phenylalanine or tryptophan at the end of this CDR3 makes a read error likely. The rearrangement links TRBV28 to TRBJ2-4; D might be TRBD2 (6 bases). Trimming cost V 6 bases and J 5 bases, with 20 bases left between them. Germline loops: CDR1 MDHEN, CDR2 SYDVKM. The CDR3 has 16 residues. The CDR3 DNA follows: TGTGCCAGCAGCCTGCCACAGCCGGGGGTTGAAAACATTCAGTACCTC. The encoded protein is CASSLPQPGVENIQYL.

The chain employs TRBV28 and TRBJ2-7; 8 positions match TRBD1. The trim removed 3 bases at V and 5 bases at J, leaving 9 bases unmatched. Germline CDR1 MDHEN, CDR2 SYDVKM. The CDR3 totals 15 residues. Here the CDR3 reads CASSFEGRGHDEQYF. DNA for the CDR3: TGTGCCAGCAGTTTCGAAGGCAGGGGGCATGACGAGCAGTACTTC.

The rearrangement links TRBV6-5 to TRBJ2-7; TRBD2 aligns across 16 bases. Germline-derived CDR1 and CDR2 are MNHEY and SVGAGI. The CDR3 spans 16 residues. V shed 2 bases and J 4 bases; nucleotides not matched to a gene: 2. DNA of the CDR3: TGTGCCAGCAGTTACGGGACTAGCGGGAGGGTTTACGAGCAGTACTTC. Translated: CASSYGTSGRVYEQYF.

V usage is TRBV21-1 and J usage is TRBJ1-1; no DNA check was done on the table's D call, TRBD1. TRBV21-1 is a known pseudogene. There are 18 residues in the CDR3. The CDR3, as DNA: TGTGCCAGCAGCAAAGACCGGGGACAGGGTGGAATGAACACTGAAGCTTTCTTT. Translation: CASSKDRGQGGMNTEAFF.

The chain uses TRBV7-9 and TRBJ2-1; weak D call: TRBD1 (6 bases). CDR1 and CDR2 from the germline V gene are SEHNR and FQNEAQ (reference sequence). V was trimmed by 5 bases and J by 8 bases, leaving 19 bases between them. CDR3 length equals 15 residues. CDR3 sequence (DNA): TGTGCCAGCAGCCATACAGGGTTGGATAGGGATGAGCAGTTCTTC. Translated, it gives CASSHTGLDRDEQFF.

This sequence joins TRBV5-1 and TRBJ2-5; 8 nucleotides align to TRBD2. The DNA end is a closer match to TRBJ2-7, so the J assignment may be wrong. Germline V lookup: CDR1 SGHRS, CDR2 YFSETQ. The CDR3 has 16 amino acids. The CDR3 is CASSLSTSGSPYEQYF. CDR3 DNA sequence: TGCGCCAGCAGCTTGTCCACTAGCGGTTCGCCCTACGAGCAGTACTTC.

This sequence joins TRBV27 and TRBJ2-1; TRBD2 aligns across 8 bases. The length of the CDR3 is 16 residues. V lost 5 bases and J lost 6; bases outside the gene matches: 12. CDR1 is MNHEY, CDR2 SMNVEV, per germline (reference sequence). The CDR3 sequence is CASSGIPGLGFNEQFF. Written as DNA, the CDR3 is TGTGCCAGCAGTGGGATACCGGGACTAGGCTTCAATGAGCAGTTCTTC.

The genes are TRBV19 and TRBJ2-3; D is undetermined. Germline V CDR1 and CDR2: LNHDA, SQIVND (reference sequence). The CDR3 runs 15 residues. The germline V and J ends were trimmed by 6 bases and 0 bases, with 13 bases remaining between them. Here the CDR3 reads CASSLTPRSTDTQYF. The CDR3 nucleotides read TGTGCCAGTAGCCTGACTCCGAGGAGCACAGATACGCAGTATTTT.

For the CDR3, the DNA is TGTGCCAGCACAGAGCAAACGGGACTGGGGTCCTACGAGCAGTACTTC. It translates to CASTEQTGLGSYEQYF. The chain joins TRBV2 to TRBJ2-7; a possible D gene is TRBD2 (6 bases). V lost 7 bases, J lost 1 base, and 20 bases lay in between. Germline CDR1 reads SNHLY; CDR2 reads FYNNEI. The CDR3 runs 16 residues.